This T cell receptor beta chain was found in a study of blood T cells in healthy people across ages. It was with a sample-barcoded 5' primer and a J-beta primer mix that a second PCR of roughly 7 to 12 cycles was run. TCRdb processed the 5' RACE reads anew with MiXCR; each CDR3 protein has one entry. The repertoire holds over 500,000 distinct CDR3 sequences, with roughly half as singletons. CDR1 DFQATT and CDR2 SNEGSKA come from the germline V gene (reference sequence). The CDR3 is made up of 14 amino acids. J gave up 6 bases and V 3 bases, and 10 bases lay outside the gene matches. This receptor was taken from a woman aged 80 or over in good health. This chain joins TRBV20-1 and TRBJ2-7, with TRBD2 matching over 8 bases. The specimen sequenced was blood. The CDR3 protein is CSARPAGGSGEQYF. The CDR3 region has the DNA TGCAGTGCTAGGCCCGCGGGGGGTAGCGGCGAGCAGTACTTC.